Presented here are 31 T cell receptor beta chains from one specimen sequenced in a study of early stage breast cancer tumors. Generated by immunoSEQ multiplex PCR, the TCRdb table keeps only in-frame clones and is missing some. The data contain about 63,000 clones, around three quarters of them singletons. The sequenced sample was blood. The receptors come from a person aged 25-39 years with breast cancer.

The V call is TRBV7-2, the J call TRBJ2-1, with TRBD1 matching over 10 bases. CDR1 is SGHTA and CDR2 is FQGNSA in the germline V gene. Trimming at V came to 2 bases and at J to 6 bases, leaving 7 bases not matched to a gene. The CDR3 is 16 residues long. This CDR3 is CASSLRWTGGINEQFF. CDR3 nucleotide sequence: TGTGCCAGCAGCTTACGATGGACAGGGGGAATCAATGAGCAGTTCTTC.

This CDR3 is CASKLAGGPYEQYF. The CDR3 DNA sequence: TGTGCCAGCAAGTTAGCGGGAGGGCCGTACGAGCAGTACTTC. The chain combines TRBV6-5 with TRBJ2-7, with 11 positions matching TRBD2. Germline-derived CDR1 and CDR2 are MNHEY and SVGAGI. The trim removed 7 bases at V and 4 bases at J, leaving 6 bases unmatched. CDR3 length: 14 amino acids.

This clone has only a few counts. The DNA for the CDR3 is TGTGCCAGCAGCTTGGGAAGGGGGTATAACTATGGCTACACCTTC. It encodes CASSLGRGYNYGYTF. This rearrangement joins TRBV5-4 to TRBJ1-2, with D possibly TRBD1 on 6 matching bases. The CDR3 runs to 15 residues. The germline V and J ends were trimmed by 0 bases and 1 base, with 10 bases remaining between them. Germline CDR1 and CDR2: SGHNT and YYREEE (reference sequence).

This chain uses TRBV2 with TRBJ2-7, with D perhaps being TRBD1 or TRBD2 (5 bases each). Germline assignment: CDR1 SNHLY and CDR2 FYNNEI. V was shortened by 4 bases and J by 5 bases, with 21 bases between the two germline ends. CDR3 length equals 16 residues. The CDR3, as DNA: TGTGCCAGCAGTGTATCCCCATCGGGGAGAGGGGACGAGCAGTACTTC. Translating gives CASSVSPSGRGDEQYF.

This clone was recorded a few times. CDR3 in amino acids: CASSEVEGTNYGYTF. Written as DNA, the CDR3 is TGTGCCAGCAGTGAAGTAGAGGGGACTAACTATGGCTACACCTTC. The chain combines TRBV2 with TRBJ1-2; perhaps TRBD1 as D (5 bases). CDR3 length: 15 residues. Germline V CDR1 and CDR2: SNHLY, FYNNEI. The V end lost 1 base, the J end lost 0 bases, and 9 bases lay between the germline ends.

The chain carries TRBV19 and TRBJ2-1; D possibly uses TRBD1 or TRBD2 (5 bases each). V was trimmed by 4 bases and J by 5 bases, leaving 15 bases between them. Germline V gene sequence: CDR1 LNHDA, CDR2 SQIVND (reference sequence). The CDR3 has 15 residues. In DNA, the CDR3 is TGTGCCAGTAGTACCCCTCCTGGGGGACACAATGAGCAGTTCTTC. Translated, it gives CASSTPPGGHNEQFF.

V usage is TRBV13 and J usage is TRBJ2-1, with D tentatively TRBD2 (6 bases). The CDR3 runs to 19 residues. V was clipped by 3 bases and J by 5 bases, with 26 bases between them. Germline loops: CDR1 PRHDT, CDR2 FYEKMQ (reference sequence). In DNA, the CDR3 is TGTGCCAGCAGCTTCCGAAGGCCGTCGTCAGCGGGTCATAACAATGAGCAGTTCTTC. As protein: CASSFRRPSSAGHNNEQFF.

This chain links TRBV27 with TRBJ2-1, with 9 bases fitting TRBD1. Per germline, CDR1 MNHEY and CDR2 SMNVEV (reference sequence). The V and J ends lost 5 bases and 6 bases, in that order; junction bases with no gene match: 11. This CDR3 is built from 16 residues. CDR3 DNA sequence: TGTGCCAGCAGTCCCCTGGGGGGGACAGGGCCCAATGAGCAGTTCTTC. It specifies CASSPLGGTGPNEQFF.

The chain uses TRBV6-1 and TRBJ1-1; D ambiguous. CDR1 is MNHNS and CDR2 is SASEGT in the germline V gene. The CDR3 is 9 residues long. V was trimmed by 8 bases and J by 12 bases, leaving 10 bases between them. CDR3 residues: CASGYETFF. As DNA, the CDR3 is TGTGCCAGCGGATACGAGACTTTCTTT.

This CDR3 is CAIHLGTASDTQYF. DNA for the CDR3: TGTGCCATACACCTGGGGACGGCCTCAGATACGCAGTATTTT. The V gene is TRBV10-3, the J gene TRBJ2-3, with D perhaps assigned TRBD1 or TRBD2 (5 bases each). CDR3 length: 14 residues. CDR1 and CDR2 (germline): ENHRY, SYGVKD. V lost 9 bases to trimming and J lost 4 bases, with 17 bases between them.

The V and J genes are TRBV6-5 and TRBJ2-1, with 8 bases that match TRBD2. V lost 7 bases and J lost 6; bases outside the gene matches: 8. Per the germline V gene, CDR1 is MNHEY and CDR2 is SVGAGI. This CDR3 spans 14 amino acids. This chain's CDR3 is CASTAGLDSNEQFF. The CDR3 nucleotides read TGTGCCAGCACCGCGGGACTAGATTCCAATGAGCAGTTCTTC.

This clone has just one count. The V gene is TRBV9, the J gene TRBJ1-2; D not certain. The CDR3 length is 15 residues. CDR1 is SGDLS, CDR2 YYNGEE, per germline. V lost 0 bases, J lost 0 bases, and 9 bases lay in between. As DNA, the CDR3 is TGTGCCAGCAGCGTAGGTCCGCCCGCTAACTATGGCTACACCTTC. It translates to CASSVGPPANYGYTF. Using reference TRBV9 and TRBJ1-2 for the parts outside the CDR3, the full variable domain is DSGVTQTPKHLITATGQRVTLRCSPRSGDLSVYWYQQSLDQGLQFLIQYYNGEERAKGNILERFSAQQFPDLHSELNLSSLELGDSALYFCASSVGPPANYGYTFGSGTRLTVV.

The rearrangement links TRBV2 to TRBJ1-3; D is perhaps TRBD1 (5 bases). Germline V gene data show CDR1 as SNHLY and CDR2 as FYNNEI. The CDR3 extends over 15 amino acids. Trimming pared 5 bases from V and 0 bases from J, leaving 11 bases between. In DNA, the CDR3 is TGTGCCAGCAGTTACAGGTCCCACTCTGGAAACACCATATATTTT. It codes for CASSYRSHSGNTIYF.

This chain joins TRBV5-1 and TRBJ2-3; D gene unclear. CDR1 is SGHRS and CDR2 is YFSETQ in the germline V gene. V was pared by 4 bases and J by 0 bases, with 15 bases between. The CDR3 contains 16 residues. CDR3 in amino acids: CASSRRTISSTDTQYF. Here the CDR3 DNA reads TGCGCCAGCAGCCGAAGGACCATTTCTAGCACAGATACGCAGTATTTT.

The chain joins TRBV29-1 to TRBJ2-1; 8 bases agree with TRBD2. CDR3 length: 14 amino acids. CDR1 SQVTM and CDR2 ANQGSEA come from the germline V gene. V trimming: 4 bases; J trimming: 5 bases; junction bases outside the gene matches: 7. The CDR3 DNA follows: TGCAGCGTTGTAGCACTAGCGGTAAACAATGAGCAGTTCTTC. Protein sequence: CSVVALAVNNEQFF.

This clone was counted between two and nine times. The chain combines TRBV6-5 with TRBJ1-5; D remains unclear. This CDR3 is 10 amino acids long. Trimming shortened V by 8 bases and J by 6 bases, and 5 bases separated the two germline ends. CDR1 is MNHEY and CDR2 is SVGAGI in the germline V gene. CDR3 sequence (DNA): TGTGCCAGCGGTGCTCAGCCCCAGCATTTT. Protein product: CASGAQPQHF.

This chain joins TRBV13 and TRBJ1-6; a possible D gene is TRBD1 (5 bases). V shed 5 bases and J shed 0 bases, with 11 bases lying between them. Looked up from germline, CDR1 is PRHDT and CDR2 is FYEKMQ (reference sequence). This CDR3 region has 16 residues. DNA of the CDR3: TGTGCCAGCAGCCTCGGGGCGATCTCCTATAATTCACCCCTCCACTTT. Translation: CASSLGAISYNSPLHF.

J is TRBJ2-3 and V is TRBV5-4; D gene ambiguous. Germline values: CDR1 SGHNT, CDR2 YYREEE (reference sequence). V was shortened by 3 bases and J by 0 bases, with 8 bases between the two germline ends. The CDR3 spans 14 residues. This CDR3 reads CASSSQQSTDTQYF. The DNA of the CDR3 is TGTGCCAGCAGCTCCCAGCAAAGCACAGATACGCAGTATTTT. The full variable domain, with the rest looked up from reference TRBV5-4 and TRBJ2-3, is ETGVTQSPTHLIKTRGQQVTLRCSSQSGHNTVSWYQQALGQGPQFIFQYYREEENGRGNFPPRFSGLQFPNYSSELNVNALELDDSALYLCASSSQQSTDTQYFGPGTRLTVL.

The V and J genes are TRBV11-2 and TRBJ1-2; 7 bases match TRBD1. Germline CDR1 and CDR2: SGHAT and FQNNGV. V lost 5 bases, J lost 5 bases, and 11 bases stayed unmatched. There are 15 residues in the CDR3. The CDR3 sequence is CASSPDRVGSYGYTF. CDR3 nucleotide sequence: TGTGCCAGCAGCCCTGACAGGGTAGGCTCGTATGGCTACACCTTC. Complete variable domain (other parts from reference TRBV11-2 and TRBJ1-2): EAGVAQSPRYKIIEKRQSVAFWCNPISGHATLYWYQQILGQGPKLLIQFQNNGVVDDSQLPKDRFSAERLKGVDSTLKIQPAKLEDSAVYLCASSPDRVGSYGYTFGSGTRLTVV.

The chain joins TRBV5-8 to TRBJ1-1, with 9 bases identical to TRBD1. This CDR3 contains 14 residues. Germline V gene sequence: CDR1 SGHTS, CDR2 YDEGEE. V lost 9 bases and J lost 1; bases outside the gene matches: 7. The CDR3 coding sequence is TGTGCCACCTACACAGGGGGCCAGAACACTGAAGCTTTCTTT. It specifies CATYTGGQNTEAFF.

V usage is TRBV7-9 and J usage is TRBJ2-2; 9 positions match TRBD2. There are 16 residues in the CDR3. The germline CDR1 and CDR2 sequences are SEHNR and FQNEAQ (reference sequence). J gave up 5 bases and V 5 bases, and 9 bases lay outside the gene matches. CDR3 loop: CASSLRVAGATGELFF. CDR3 in DNA: TGTGCCAGCAGCCTCCGGGTAGCGGGAGCTACCGGGGAGCTGTTTTTT. Based on the CDR3 plus reference TRBV7-9 and TRBJ2-2, the full variable domain is DTGVSQNPRHKITKRGQNVTFRCDPISEHNRLYWYRQTLGQGPEFLTYFQNEAQLEKSRLLSDRFSAERPKGSFSTLEIQRTEQGDSAMYLCASSLRVAGATGELFFGEGSRLTVL.

The chain employs TRBV30 and TRBJ2-3; D unresolved. This CDR3 comprises 14 residues. The germline V gene has CDR1 GTSNPN and CDR2 SVGIG (reference sequence). Deletions cut 0 bases from V and 3 bases from J, with 10 bases between. In nucleotides, the CDR3 is TGTGCCTGGAGTGTGAAAGACTCAACAGATACGCAGTATTTT. This codes for CAWSVKDSTDTQYF.

This sequence joins TRBV30 and TRBJ2-7; D might be TRBD1 or TRBD2, each matching 5 bases. V lost 7 bases and J lost 3, with 16 bases in between. Germline lookup yields CDR1 GTSNPN and CDR2 SVGIG (reference sequence). There are 13 residues in the CDR3. The CDR3 region has the DNA TGTGCCTCCCAGGGAGTCCAGAGCTACGAGCAGTACTTC. Protein product: CASQGVQSYEQYF.

This chain uses TRBV23-1 with TRBJ2-3; D may be TRBD2 (6 bases). TRBV23-1 is an ORF for which the function is uncertain. The V and J ends lost 3 bases and 4 bases respectively, with 8 bases between them. CDR3 length: 13 amino acids. The CDR3 nucleotides read TGCGCCAGCAGTCATACGGGGGCAGATACGCAGTATTTT. This encodes CASSHTGADTQYF.

V is TRBV2 and J is TRBJ2-1, with 12 bases aligning to TRBD2. The CDR3 spans 14 residues. J lost 7 bases, V lost 6 bases, and 4 bases had no gene match. Germline V CDR1 and CDR2: SNHLY, FYNNEI. The CDR3 DNA is TGTGCCAGCAGGGCTAGCGGGAGGGTTAATGAGCAGTTCTTC. This encodes CASRASGRVNEQFF.

The chain combines TRBV7-6 with TRBJ2-1, with D possibly being TRBD1 (6 bases). Germline V gene data show CDR1 as SGHVS and CDR2 as FNYEAQ. CDR3 size: 14 residues. The V and J ends lost 4 bases and 4 bases respectively, with 11 bases between them. CDR3 bases: TGTGCCAGCAGCTCCGACAGGCCGTACAATGAGCAGTTCTTC. Its protein is CASSSDRPYNEQFF.

The J gene is TRBJ2-1, the V gene TRBV30; 13 bases match TRBD2. This CDR3 has 17 amino acids. V lost 0 bases to trimming and J lost 6 bases; unmatched junction nucleotides: 8. Germline CDR1 reads GTSNPN; CDR2 reads SVGIG (reference sequence). CDR3 sequence: CAWSVPLTSGRGNEQFF. The CDR3 nucleotides are TGTGCCTGGAGTGTACCCCTCACTAGCGGGAGGGGCAATGAGCAGTTCTTC.

The rearrangement joins TRBV11-3 to TRBJ2-2; D remains unclear. The germline V and J ends were trimmed by 7 bases and 2 bases, with 8 bases remaining between them. The CDR3 is 13 residues long. CDR1 SGHNT and CDR2 YENEEA come from the germline V gene. This CDR3 is CASTSLNTGELFF. The CDR3 nucleotides are TGTGCCAGCACCTCCCTTAACACCGGGGAGCTGTTTTTT.

This clone showed up just a few times. This sequence joins TRBV4-1 and TRBJ2-1; the match to TRBD1 covers 7 bases. The CDR3 length is 15 residues. The germline gives CDR1 MGHRA, CDR2 YSYEKL. J lost 6 bases, V lost 1 base, and 6 bases had no gene match. CDR3 residues: CASSQVRGRPNEQFF. The DNA of the CDR3 is TGCGCCAGCAGCCAAGTGAGGGGGCGCCCCAATGAGCAGTTCTTC.

The genes are TRBV9 and TRBJ2-3; D is perhaps TRBD2 (5 bases). This CDR3 has 16 residues. Trimming removed 3 bases at V and 1 base at J, with 15 bases between. Germline V gene sequence: CDR1 SGDLS, CDR2 YYNGEE. The CDR3 region has the DNA TGTGCCAGCAGCGCACTTTCAGCGGTTCGCACAGATACGCAGTATTTT. Amino acids: CASSALSAVRTDTQYF.

This clone was counted a few times. This chain uses TRBV5-1 with TRBJ1-1; D is unclear. CDR1 and CDR2 (germline): SGHRS, YFSETQ. The V end lost 0 bases, the J end lost 0 bases, and 6 bases lay between the germline ends. The CDR3 extends over 14 amino acids. This CDR3 is CASSLGQMNTEAFF. The CDR3 coding sequence is TGCGCCAGCAGCTTGGGCCAGATGAACACTGAAGCTTTCTTT.